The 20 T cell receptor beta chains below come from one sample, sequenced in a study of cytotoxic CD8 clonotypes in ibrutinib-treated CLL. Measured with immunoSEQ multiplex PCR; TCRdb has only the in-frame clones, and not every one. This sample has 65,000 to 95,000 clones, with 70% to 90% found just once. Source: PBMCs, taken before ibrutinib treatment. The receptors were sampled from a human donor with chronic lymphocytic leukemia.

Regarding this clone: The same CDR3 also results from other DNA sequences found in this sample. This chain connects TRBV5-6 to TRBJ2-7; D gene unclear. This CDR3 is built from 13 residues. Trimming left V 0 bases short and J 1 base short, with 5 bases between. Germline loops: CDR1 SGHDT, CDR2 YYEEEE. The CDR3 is CASSLAVSYEQYF. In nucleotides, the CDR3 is TGTGCCAGCAGCTTGGCCGTGTCCTACGAGCAGTACTTC.

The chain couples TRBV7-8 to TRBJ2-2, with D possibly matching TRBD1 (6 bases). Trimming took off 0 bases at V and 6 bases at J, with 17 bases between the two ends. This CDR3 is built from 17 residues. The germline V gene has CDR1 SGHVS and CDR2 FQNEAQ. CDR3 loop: CASSLAKGGRFAGELFF. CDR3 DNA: TGTGCCAGCAGCTTAGCTAAAGGGGGACGGTTTGCCGGGGAGCTGTTTTTT.

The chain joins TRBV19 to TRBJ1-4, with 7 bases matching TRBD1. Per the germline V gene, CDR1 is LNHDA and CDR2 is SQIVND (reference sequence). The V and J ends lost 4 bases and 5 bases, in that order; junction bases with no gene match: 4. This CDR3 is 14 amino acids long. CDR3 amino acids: CASSSGTVNEKLFF. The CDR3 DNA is TGTGCCAGTAGTAGCGGGACAGTAAATGAAAAACTGTTTTTT. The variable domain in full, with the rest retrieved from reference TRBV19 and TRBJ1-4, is DGGITQSPKYLFRKEGQNVTLSCEQNLNHDAMYWYRQDPGQGLRLIYYSQIVNDFQKGDIAEGYSVSREKKESFPLTVTSAQKNPTAFYLCASSSGTVNEKLFFGSGTQLSVL.

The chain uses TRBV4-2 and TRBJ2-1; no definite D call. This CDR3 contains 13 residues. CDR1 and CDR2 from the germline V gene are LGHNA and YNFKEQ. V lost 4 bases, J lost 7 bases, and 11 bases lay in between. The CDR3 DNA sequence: TGTGCCAGCAGCCGAGGCGTAGGGAATGAGCAGTTCTTC. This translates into CASSRGVGNEQFF.

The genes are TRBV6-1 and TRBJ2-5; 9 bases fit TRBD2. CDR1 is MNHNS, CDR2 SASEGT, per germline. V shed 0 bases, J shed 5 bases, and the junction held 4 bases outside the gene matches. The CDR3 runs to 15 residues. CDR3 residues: CASSEAAGGPETQYF. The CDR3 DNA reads TGTGCCAGCAGTGAAGCGGCGGGAGGGCCGGAGACCCAGTACTTC.

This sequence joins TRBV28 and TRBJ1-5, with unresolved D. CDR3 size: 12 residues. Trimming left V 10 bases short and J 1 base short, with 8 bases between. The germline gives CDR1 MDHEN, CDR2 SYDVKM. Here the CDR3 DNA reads TGTGCCACCGGACGGAGCAATCAGCCCCAGCATTTT. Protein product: CATGRSNQPQHF.

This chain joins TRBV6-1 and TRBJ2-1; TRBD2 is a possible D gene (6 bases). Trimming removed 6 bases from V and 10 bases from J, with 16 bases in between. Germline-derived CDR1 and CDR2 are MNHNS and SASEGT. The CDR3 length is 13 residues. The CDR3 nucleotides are TGTGCCAGCAGGAGGGACTGGGAACACGAGCAGTTCTTC. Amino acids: CASRRDWEHEQFF.

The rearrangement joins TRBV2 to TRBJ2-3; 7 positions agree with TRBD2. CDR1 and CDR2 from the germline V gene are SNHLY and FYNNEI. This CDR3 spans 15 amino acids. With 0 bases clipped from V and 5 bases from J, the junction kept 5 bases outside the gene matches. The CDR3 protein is CASSEARGRLDTQYF. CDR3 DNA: TGTGCCAGCAGTGAAGCGCGCGGGAGACTAGATACGCAGTATTTT.

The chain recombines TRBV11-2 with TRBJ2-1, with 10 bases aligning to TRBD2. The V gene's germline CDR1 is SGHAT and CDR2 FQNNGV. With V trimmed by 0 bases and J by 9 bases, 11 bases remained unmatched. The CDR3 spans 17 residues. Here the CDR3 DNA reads TGTGCCAGCAGCTTAGATCTGCGCCTAGCGGGAGTCTCTGAGCAGTTCTTC. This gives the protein CASSLDLRLAGVSEQFF.

CDR3 in DNA: TGCGCCAGCAGCGCGCAGGCCACGAGCTCTGGAAACACCATATATTTT. It yields the protein CASSAQATSSGNTIYF. This sequence joins TRBV5-1 and TRBJ1-3; D is unresolved. Germline V CDR1 and CDR2: SGHRS, YFSETQ. V dropped 4 bases and J dropped 0 bases, with 14 bases sitting between them. The CDR3 spans 16 residues.

The CDR3 protein is CATSRDPRGLGQPQHF. CDR3 coding DNA: TGTGCCACCAGCAGAGATCCCCGGGGATTAGGTCAGCCCCAGCATTTT. The J gene is TRBJ1-5, the V gene TRBV15; D remains ambiguous. CDR3 length: 16 residues. The germline gives CDR1 LNHNV, CDR2 YYDKDF (reference sequence). The V end was cut by 0 bases, the J end by 6 bases, with 15 bases between.

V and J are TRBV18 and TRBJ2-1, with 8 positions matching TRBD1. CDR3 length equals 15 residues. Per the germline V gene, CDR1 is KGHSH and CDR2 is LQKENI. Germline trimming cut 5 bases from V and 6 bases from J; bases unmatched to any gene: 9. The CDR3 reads CASSFDRGPINEQFF. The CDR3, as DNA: TGTGCCAGCTCATTCGACAGGGGCCCAATCAATGAGCAGTTCTTC.

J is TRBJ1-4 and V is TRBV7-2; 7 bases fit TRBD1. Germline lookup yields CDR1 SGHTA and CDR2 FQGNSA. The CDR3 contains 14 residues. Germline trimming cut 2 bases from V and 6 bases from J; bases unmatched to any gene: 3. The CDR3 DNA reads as TGTGCCAGCAGCTTAACAGGGGCGCATGAAAAACTGTTTTTT. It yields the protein CASSLTGAHEKLFF. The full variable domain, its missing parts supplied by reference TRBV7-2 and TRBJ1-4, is GAGVSQSPSNKVTEKGKDVELRCDPISGHTALYWYRQSLGQGLEFLIYFQGNSAPDKSGLPSDRFSAERTGGSVSTLTIQRTQQEDSAVYLCASSLTGAHEKLFFGSGTQLSVL.

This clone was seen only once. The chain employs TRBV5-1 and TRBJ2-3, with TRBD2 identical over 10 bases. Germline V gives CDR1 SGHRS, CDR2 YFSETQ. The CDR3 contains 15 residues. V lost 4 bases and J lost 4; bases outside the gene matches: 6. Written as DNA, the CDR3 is TGCGCCAGCAGCCGGGGGACTAGCGAGCCAGATACGCAGTATTTT. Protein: CASSRGTSEPDTQYF.

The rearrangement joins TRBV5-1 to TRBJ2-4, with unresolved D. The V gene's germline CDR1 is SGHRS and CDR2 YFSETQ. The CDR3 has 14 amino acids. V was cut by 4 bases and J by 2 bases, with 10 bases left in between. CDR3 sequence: CASSRELTKNIQYF. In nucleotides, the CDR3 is TGCGCCAGCAGCAGGGAATTAACCAAAAACATTCAGTACTTC.

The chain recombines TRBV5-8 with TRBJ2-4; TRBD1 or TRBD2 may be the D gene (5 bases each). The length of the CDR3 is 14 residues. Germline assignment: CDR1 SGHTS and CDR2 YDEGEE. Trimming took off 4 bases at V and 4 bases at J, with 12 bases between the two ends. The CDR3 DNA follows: TGTGCCAGCAGCAACCCGGGACGGAAAAACATTCAGTACTTC. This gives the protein CASSNPGRKNIQYF.

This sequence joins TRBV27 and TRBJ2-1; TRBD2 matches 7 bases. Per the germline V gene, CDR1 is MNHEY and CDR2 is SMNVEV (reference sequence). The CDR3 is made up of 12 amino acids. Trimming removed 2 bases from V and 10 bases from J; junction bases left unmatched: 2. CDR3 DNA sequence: TGTGCCAGCAGTTTAGGCGGGGGAGAGCAGTTCTTC. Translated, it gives CASSLGGGEQFF.

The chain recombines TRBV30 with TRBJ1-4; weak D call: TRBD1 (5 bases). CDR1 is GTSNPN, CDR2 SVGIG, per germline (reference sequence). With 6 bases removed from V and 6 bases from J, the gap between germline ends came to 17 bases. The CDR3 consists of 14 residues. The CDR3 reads CACSYGGTHEKLFF. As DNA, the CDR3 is TGTGCCTGTTCTTACGGGGGGACCCATGAAAAACTGTTTTTT.

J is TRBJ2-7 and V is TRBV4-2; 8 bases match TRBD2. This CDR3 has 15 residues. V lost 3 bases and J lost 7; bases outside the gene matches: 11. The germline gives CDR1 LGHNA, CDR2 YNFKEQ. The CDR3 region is CASSHLTGGPWEQYF. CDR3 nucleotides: TGTGCCAGCAGCCATTTAACGGGAGGGCCCTGGGAGCAGTACTTC.

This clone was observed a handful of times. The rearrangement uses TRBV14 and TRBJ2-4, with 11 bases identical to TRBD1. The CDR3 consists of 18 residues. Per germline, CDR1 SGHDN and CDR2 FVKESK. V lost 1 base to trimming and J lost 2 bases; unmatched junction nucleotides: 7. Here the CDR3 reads CASSQVSGTGGSKNIQYF. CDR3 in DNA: TGTGCCAGCAGCCAAGTGTCTGGGACAGGGGGGTCCAAAAACATTCAGTACTTC. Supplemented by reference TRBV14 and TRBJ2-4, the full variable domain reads EAGVTQFPSHSVIEKGQTVTLRCDPISGHDNLYWYRRVMGKEIKFLLHFVKESKQDESGMPNNRFLAERTGGTYSTLKVQPAELEDSGVYFCASSQVSGTGGSKNIQYFGAGTRLSVL.